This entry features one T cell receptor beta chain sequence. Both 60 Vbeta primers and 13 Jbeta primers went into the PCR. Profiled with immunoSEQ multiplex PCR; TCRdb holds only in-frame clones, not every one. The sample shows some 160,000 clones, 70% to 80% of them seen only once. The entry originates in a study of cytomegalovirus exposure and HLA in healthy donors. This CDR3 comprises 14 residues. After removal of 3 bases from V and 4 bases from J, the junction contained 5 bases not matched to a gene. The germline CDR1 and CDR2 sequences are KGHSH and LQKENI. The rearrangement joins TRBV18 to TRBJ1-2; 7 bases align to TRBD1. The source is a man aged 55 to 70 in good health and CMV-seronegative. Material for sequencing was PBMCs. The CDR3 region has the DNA TGTGCCAGCTCACCCTGGACAGGCGGCTATGGCTACACCTTC. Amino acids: CASSPWTGGYGYTF.